Given below is one TCR beta chain in context. The sample comes from a study of blood T cell repertoires in COVID-19. The overall study: Samples taken during acute and convalescent COVID-19 were collected in the United States, Italy and Spain. Nucleic acid was either cDNA or gDNA, and it came from T cells, B-cell-depleted T cells, or PBMCs.

As originally analysed: Amplification with reference gene primers provided the estimates of nucleated cell counts. Produced via immunoSEQ multiplex PCR; TCRdb's table is partial and in-frame only. V, J and clone size are taken as reported in that table, and D and trimming were inferred from the DNA itself. The profile shows 250,000 to 300,000 clones, approximately 91% of them singletons. V lost 0 bases to trimming and J lost 7 bases, with 6 bases between them. The germline V gene has CDR1 LNHNV and CDR2 YYDKDF (reference sequence). This CDR3 contains 12 residues. Living in under 30 US areas, the participants were between about 18 and 95 years of age.

The receptor comes from a woman in her forties with acute COVID-19. What was sequenced was PBMCs or T cells enriched from blood (not recorded which). The chain joins TRBV15 to TRBJ1-2; D is uncertain. This CDR3 reads CATSRERSGYTF. The DNA of the CDR3 is TGTGCCACCAGCAGAGAGAGATCTGGCTACACCTTC.